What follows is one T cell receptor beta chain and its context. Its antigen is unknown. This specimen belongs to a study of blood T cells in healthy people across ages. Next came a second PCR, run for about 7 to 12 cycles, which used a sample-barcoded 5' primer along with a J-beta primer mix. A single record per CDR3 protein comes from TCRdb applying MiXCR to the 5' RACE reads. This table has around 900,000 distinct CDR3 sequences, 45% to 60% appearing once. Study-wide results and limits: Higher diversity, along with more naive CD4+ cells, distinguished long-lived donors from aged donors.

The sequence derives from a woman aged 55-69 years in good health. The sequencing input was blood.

The CDR3 spells CASSLLSGRAENYEQYF. The CDR3 DNA reads TGTGCCAGCAGCCTTCTGTCCGGCAGGGCCGAAAATTACGAGCAGTACTTC. The chain has TRBV13 and TRBJ2-7; D may be TRBD1 (5 bases). Between the trimmed V and J ends, which lost 5 bases and 4 bases, there was a span of 24 bases. The CDR3 is 17 residues long. Germline V gene sequence: CDR1 PRHDT, CDR2 FYEKMQ (reference sequence).